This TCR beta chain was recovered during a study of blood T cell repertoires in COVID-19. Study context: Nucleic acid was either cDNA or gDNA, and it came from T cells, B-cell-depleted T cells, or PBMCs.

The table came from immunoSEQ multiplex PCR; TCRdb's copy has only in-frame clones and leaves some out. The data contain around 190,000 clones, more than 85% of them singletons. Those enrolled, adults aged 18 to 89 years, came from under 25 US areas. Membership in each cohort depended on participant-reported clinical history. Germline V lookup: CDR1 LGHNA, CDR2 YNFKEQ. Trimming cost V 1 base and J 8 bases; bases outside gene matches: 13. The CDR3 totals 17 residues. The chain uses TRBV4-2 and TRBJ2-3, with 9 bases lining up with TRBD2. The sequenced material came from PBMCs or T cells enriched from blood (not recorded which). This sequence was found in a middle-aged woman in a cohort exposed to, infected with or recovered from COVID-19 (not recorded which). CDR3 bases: TGTGCCAGCAGCCAAGTCACTGGCGGGGGGGGGCAGCTTACGCAGTATTTT. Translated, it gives CASSQVTGGGGQLTQYF.